These T cell receptor beta chains were read from a single sample in a study of response to subunit inactivated influenza vaccine. TCRdb processed the RT-PCR reads anew with MiXCR; each CDR3 protein has one entry. This table holds more than 500,000 distinct CDR3 sequences, around 11% found once. The same data also contributed to another study, on T cells expressing NK-cell markers.

The sample was PBMCs from blood, taken on the day of vaccination. The source is a man aged 50-60 years who received an inactivated influenza vaccine. Each CDR3 is given with its conserved first and last residue. Fields, in order: D gene, clone size, J gene, V gene, CDR3 protein, CDR3 DNA. A D gene is named only where the DNA matches it firmly. A clone size is listed for some rows: how often the clone was seen (once, few, many), or a class if it is expanded.

D gene: NA
clone size: NA
J gene: TRBJ2-2
V gene: TRBV12-3/TRBV12-4
CDR3 protein: CASSFRSAPEGGELFF
CDR3 DNA: TGTGCCAGCAGTTTCAGGTCGGCCCCCGAGGGGGGGGAGCTGTTTTTT

D gene: TRBD2
clone size: many
J gene: TRBJ2-7
V gene: TRBV27
CDR3 protein: CASRLIRLAGKGEQYF
CDR3 DNA: TGTGCCAGCAGACTTATCAGACTAGCGGGAAAAGGCGAGCAGTACTTC

D gene: NA
clone size: NA
J gene: TRBJ2-1
V gene: TRBV7-9
CDR3 protein: CASSLGGHLAHEQFF
CDR3 DNA: TGTGCCAGCAGCTTAGGGGGGCATCTAGCCCATGAGCAGTTCTTC

D gene: TRBD1
clone size: NA
J gene: TRBJ2-7
V gene: TRBV20-1
CDR3 protein: CSGVGQNHEQYF
CDR3 DNA: TGCAGTGGCGTGGGACAGAACCACGAGCAGTACTTC

D gene: TRBD1
clone size: few
J gene: TRBJ1-4
V gene: TRBV12-3/TRBV12-4
CDR3 protein: CASRQGQGFEKLFF
CDR3 DNA: TGTGCCAGCAGACAGGGACAGGGCTTTGAAAAACTGTTTTTT

D gene: TRBD2
clone size: NA
J gene: TRBJ2-7
V gene: TRBV10-3
CDR3 protein: CATTELAGTNYEQYF
CDR3 DNA: TGTGCCACCACGGAGCTAGCGGGAACTAACTACGAGCAGTACTTC

D gene: NA
clone size: many
J gene: TRBJ2-7
V gene: TRBV21-1
CDR3 protein: CASSKALPIERGAQPRHYEQYF
CDR3 DNA: TGTGCCAGCAGCAAAGCGCTTCCTATCGAGAGGGGCGCGCAACCGCGACACTACGAGCAGTACTTC

D gene: TRBD2
clone size: NA
J gene: TRBJ2-7
V gene: TRBV5-1
CDR3 protein: CASNGGGIDEQYF
CDR3 DNA: TGCGCCAGCAACGGCGGGGGGATCGACGAGCAGTACTTC

D gene: TRBD2
clone size: NA
J gene: TRBJ2-1
V gene: TRBV30
CDR3 protein: CAWSVGLAGVLEQFF
CDR3 DNA: TGTGCCTGGAGTGTAGGCCTAGCGGGAGTATTAGAGCAGTTCTTC

D gene: NA
clone size: NA
J gene: TRBJ1-6
V gene: TRBV2
CDR3 protein: CASSPTLGSPLHF
CDR3 DNA: TGTGCCAGCAGTCCCACCTTGGGGTCACCCCTCCACTTT

D gene: TRBD2
clone size: few
J gene: TRBJ2-7
V gene: TRBV5-5
CDR3 protein: CASSPGTSGATYEQYF
CDR3 DNA: TGTGCCAGCAGCCCCGGGACTAGCGGGGCTACCTACGAGCAGTACTTC

D gene: NA
clone size: few
J gene: TRBJ2-3
V gene: TRBV20-1
CDR3 protein: CSLEGMKLTDTQYF
CDR3 DNA: TGCAGTTTGGAGGGGATGAAACTCACAGATACGCAGTATTTT

D gene: NA
clone size: few
J gene: TRBJ2-3
V gene: TRBV6-2/TRBV6-3
CDR3 protein: CASSSWSSADTQYF
CDR3 DNA: TGTGCCAGCAGTTCATGGTCCTCGGCAGATACGCAGTATTTT

D gene: TRBD2
clone size: few
J gene: TRBJ2-7
V gene: TRBV29-1
CDR3 protein: CSVAGLAGAYEQYF
CDR3 DNA: TGCAGCGTGGCGGGACTAGCGGGGGCATACGAGCAGTACTTC

D gene: TRBD1
clone size: NA
J gene: TRBJ1-1
V gene: TRBV30
CDR3 protein: CAWSRPGGGYTEAFF
CDR3 DNA: TGTGCCTGGAGTCGCCCAGGAGGGGGCTACACTGAAGCTTTCTTT

D gene: NA
clone size: NA
J gene: TRBJ2-1
V gene: TRBV27
CDR3 protein: CASSRRTALSYNEQFF
CDR3 DNA: TGTGCCAGCAGTCGTCGGACAGCTCTCTCCTACAATGAGCAGTTCTTC

D gene: TRBD2
clone size: few
J gene: TRBJ2-3
V gene: TRBV5-6
CDR3 protein: CASSLIAGGATQYF
CDR3 DNA: TGTGCCAGCAGCTTGATCGCGGGGGGCGCTACGCAGTATTTT

D gene: NA
clone size: NA
J gene: TRBJ2-1
V gene: TRBV6-2/TRBV6-3
CDR3 protein: CASSYSWGTGGNEQFF
CDR3 DNA: TGTGCCAGCAGTTACTCCTGGGGAACGGGCGGCAATGAGCAGTTCTTC

D gene: NA
clone size: few
J gene: TRBJ2-1
V gene: TRBV11-3
CDR3 protein: CASSLGSGSDEQFF
CDR3 DNA: TGTGCCAGCAGCTTAGGTTCAGGGTCGGATGAGCAGTTCTTC

D gene: TRBD1
clone size: many
J gene: TRBJ2-2
V gene: TRBV5-1
CDR3 protein: CASRSPGQDYTGELFF
CDR3 DNA: TGCGCCAGCAGATCACCGGGACAGGACTACACCGGGGAGCTGTTTTTT

D gene: TRBD2
clone size: NA
J gene: TRBJ2-5
V gene: TRBV2
CDR3 protein: CASSPGGAQETQYF
CDR3 DNA: TGTGCCAGCAGTCCCGGGGGGGCGCAAGAGACCCAGTACTTC

D gene: NA
clone size: many
J gene: TRBJ2-7
V gene: TRBV7-2
CDR3 protein: CASSLVGPRNVQYF
CDR3 DNA: TGTGCCAGCAGCTTAGTGGGCCCGAGAAACGTGCAGTACTTC

D gene: NA
clone size: NA
J gene: TRBJ1-6
V gene: TRBV20-1
CDR3 protein: CSARVGTADSPLHF
CDR3 DNA: TGCAGTGCTAGAGTGGGAACGGCGGATTCACCCCTCCACTTT